This entry lists 8 T cell receptor beta chains sequenced from one sample in a study of Ad26.COV2.S vaccination and SARS-CoV-2 variants. The treatment here: about 20 received Ad26.COV2.S at low or high dose, single or two shots; roughly five received placebo; per-sample allocation not given. The samples were gathered on day 63 after the first injection of vaccine or placebo. TCRdb's table, derived via immunoSEQ multiplex PCR, lists solely in-frame clones and lacks some. The sample yields hundreds of thousands of clones, 80% to 90% seen once. Sample: peripheral blood, taken in a trial of Ad26.COV2.S vaccine versus placebo. The receptors were sampled from a person between 18 and 65 years old who received the Ad26.COV2.S COVID-19 vaccine or a placebo.

For this clone: A read error may explain this, as a much larger clone is one base away. The chain links TRBV6-5 to TRBJ2-2; weak D call: TRBD1 (6 bases). CDR1 and CDR2 (germline): MNHEY, SVGAGI. V was trimmed by 4 bases and J by 8 bases, leaving 8 bases between them. The CDR3 runs 12 residues. The CDR3 coding sequence is TGTGCCAGCAGTTTGGACAGAGGGGAGCTGTTTTTT. It specifies CASSLDRGELFF.

The chain uses TRBV5-5 and TRBJ2-2; TRBD2 might be the D (5 bases). The CDR3 is 15 amino acids. Looked up from germline, CDR1 is SGHKS and CDR2 is YYEKEE (reference sequence). Trimming left V 4 bases short and J 5 bases short, with 15 bases between. The CDR3 reads CASSLMFGETGELFF. The CDR3 DNA reads as TGTGCCAGCAGCCTCATGTTCGGGGAAACCGGGGAGCTGTTTTTT.

CDR3 sequence reads: CASSYPDRSTEAFF. The DNA for the CDR3 is TGTGCCAGCAGTTACCCGGACAGAAGCACTGAAGCTTTCTTT. The V gene is TRBV6-6, the J gene TRBJ1-1; tentatively, D is TRBD1 (6 bases). V lost 2 bases and J 4 bases, leaving 11 bases between the germline ends. The CDR3 runs to 14 residues. Germline-derived CDR1 and CDR2 are MNHNY and SVGAGI (reference sequence).

The chain carries TRBV7-9 and TRBJ2-5; TRBD2 matches at 9 bases. With V trimmed by 1 base and J by 4 bases, 10 bases remained unmatched. From germline, CDR1 is SEHNR and CDR2 FQNEAQ (reference sequence). The CDR3 runs to 17 residues. The DNA for the CDR3 is TGTGCCAGCAGCTTAGGGTCTAGCGGGAAACGGCGAGAGACCCAGTACTTC. Encoded protein: CASSLGSSGKRRETQYF.

This clone has just one count. The V gene is TRBV14, the J gene TRBJ2-1, with TRBD2 matching 12 bases. The CDR3 loop spans 14 amino acids. V gave up 4 bases and J gave up 6 bases; unmatched junction bases: 1. Germline V CDR1 and CDR2: SGHDN, FVKESK. CDR3 amino acids: CASSPSGGANEQFF. CDR3 bases: TGTGCCAGCAGCCCTAGCGGGGGGGCCAATGAGCAGTTCTTC.

This clone was counted once. The chain links TRBV28 to TRBJ2-3; D possibly corresponds to TRBD2 (6 bases). Germline values: CDR1 MDHEN, CDR2 SYDVKM. This CDR3 has 15 amino acids. V dropped 8 bases and J dropped 10 bases, with 25 bases sitting between them. CDR3 residues: CASSQGAAAGRPQYF. In DNA form, the CDR3 reads TGTGCCAGCTCCCAAGGGGCGGCTGCTGGGAGGCCGCAGTATTTT.

The V call is TRBV9, the J call TRBJ2-1, with D maybe TRBD2 (6 bases). Per the germline V gene, CDR1 is SGDLS and CDR2 is YYNGEE. CDR3 size: 14 residues. Trimming shortened V by 2 bases and J by 6 bases, and 12 bases separated the two germline ends. The CDR3, as DNA: TGTGCCAGCAGCGTGGGGGGATCTGTCAATGAGCAGTTCTTC. Protein sequence: CASSVGGSVNEQFF.

The V and J genes are TRBV11-2 and TRBJ2-7, with 8 bases that match TRBD1. The CDR3 is 14 residues long. J was trimmed by 3 bases and V by 2 bases; bases with no gene match: 3. Germline lookup yields CDR1 SGHAT and CDR2 FQNNGV. The CDR3 region is CASSLRQGSYEQYF. In DNA form, the CDR3 reads TGTGCCAGCAGCTTAAGACAGGGGAGCTACGAGCAGTACTTC.